The 5 T cell receptor beta chains reported below all come from one sample, sequenced in a study of cytomegalovirus exposure and HLA in healthy donors. Primers included in the PCR were 60 Vbeta and 13 Jbeta primers. Profiled with immunoSEQ multiplex PCR; TCRdb holds only in-frame clones, not every one. The sample shows roughly 240,000 clones, 85% of them seen only once. Sequencing used PBMCs. These receptor sequences come from a girl aged 2-10 years in good health and CMV-seronegative.

The chain carries TRBV6-5 and TRBJ1-6, with D uncertain. The V gene lost 6 bases and the J gene lost 3 bases, with 6 bases spanning the gap. Germline values: CDR1 MNHEY, CDR2 SVGAGI. The CDR3 is made up of 13 amino acids. As DNA, the CDR3 is TGTGCCAGCAGACTGAACTATAATTCACCCCTCCACTTT. It encodes CASRLNYNSPLHF.

The chain joins TRBV6-5 to TRBJ2-2; 8 bases match TRBD2. There are 14 residues in the CDR3. V lost 8 bases, J lost 6 bases, and 8 bases stayed unmatched. Per the germline V gene, CDR1 is MNHEY and CDR2 is SVGAGI. CDR3 nucleotides: TGTGCCAGCTGTCGGGGGGGAAACGCCGGGGAGCTGTTTTTT. It specifies CASCRGGNAGELFF.

This clone was observed a single time. Relative to the germline gene, one junction end is altered; a read error may explain this. The V and J genes are TRBV9 and TRBJ2-1; 13 positions agree with TRBD2. Germline-derived CDR1 and CDR2 are SGDLS and YYNGEE. The CDR3 has 17 residues. CDR3 sequence reads: CTSSVATSGGAGDEQFF. CDR3 nucleotides: TGTACCAGCAGCGTAGCTACTAGCGGGGGGGCCGGGGATGAGCAGTTCTTC. The full variable domain, in which reference TRBV9 and TRBJ2-1 provide the parts outside the CDR3, is DSGVTQTPKHLITATGQRVTLRCSPRSGDLSVYWYQQSLDQGLQFLIQYYNGEERAKGNILERFSAQQFPDLHSELNLSSLELGDSALYFCTSSVATSGGAGDEQFFGPGTRLTVL.

The V and J genes are TRBV11-2 and TRBJ2-7; TRBD2 aligns across 10 bases. Germline V gives CDR1 SGHAT, CDR2 FQNNGV. The CDR3 is 15 residues long. The V segment lost 1 base and the J segment 2 bases; nucleotides outside the gene matches: 2. CDR3 sequence: CASSLVAGGAYEQYF. The CDR3 DNA reads as TGTGCCAGCAGCTTAGTAGCGGGGGGAGCCTACGAGCAGTACTTC.

The chain recombines TRBV18 with TRBJ2-7, with 8 nucleotides matching TRBD1. Germline-derived CDR1 and CDR2 are KGHSH and LQKENI. V lost 2 bases to trimming and J lost 3 bases; unmatched junction nucleotides: 6. The CDR3 has 15 amino acids. The CDR3 DNA follows: TGTGCCAGCTCACCAGCCGGGACAGGAATCTACGAGCAGTACTTC. Its translation: CASSPAGTGIYEQYF.